The 14 T cell receptor beta chains below come from one sample, sequenced in a study of human T cells and chemical hapten exposure. TCRdb re-called the 5' RACE reads through MiXCR, storing one row per CDR3 protein. The sample has about 140,000 distinct CDR3 sequences; 4.1% are singletons. Researchers extracted total RNA from unfractionated whole blood. The source is a female donor in good health.

The sample holds a few counts of this clonotype. The chain is built from TRBV19 and TRBJ2-7; the D call may be TRBD1 or TRBD2 (5 bases each). The CDR3 is 13 amino acids. Trimming took off 7 bases at V and 3 bases at J, with 13 bases between the two ends. Germline lookup yields CDR1 LNHDA and CDR2 SQIVND (reference sequence). The CDR3 is CASTRGQGYEQYF. The DNA for the CDR3 is TGTGCCAGTACCCGCGGGCAGGGCTACGAGCAGTACTTC.

Ten or more counts support this clonotype. The chain couples TRBV14 to TRBJ2-7, with a possible D match to TRBD1 (5 bases). Germline lookup yields CDR1 SGHDN and CDR2 FVKESK. This CDR3 is 14 amino acids long. The germline V and J ends were trimmed by 4 bases and 0 bases, with 10 bases remaining between them. CDR3 sequence (DNA): TGTGCCAGCAGCCGGTTCCAGGGCTCCTACGAGCAGTACTTC. It translates to CASSRFQGSYEQYF.

This clonotype was counted at least ten times. The chain recombines TRBV3-1 with TRBJ1-1; D remains ambiguous. V lost 1 base to trimming and J lost 0 bases, with 12 bases between them. Germline CDR1 LGHDT, CDR2 YNNKEL (reference sequence). This CDR3 has 16 residues. The CDR3 region has the DNA TGTGCCAGCAGCCAAGTGACCCAAAATATGAACACTGAAGCTTTCTTT. Its translation is CASSQVTQNMNTEAFF. Together with reference TRBV3-1 and TRBJ1-1, the CDR3 gives the full variable domain: DTAVSQTPKYLVTQMGNDKSIKCEQNLGHDTMYWYKQDSKKFLKIMFSYNNKELIINETVPNRFSPKSPDKAHLNLHINSLELGDSAVYFCASSQVTQNMNTEAFFGQGTRLTVV.

The V and J genes are TRBV27 and TRBJ1-1; D gene unclear. CDR3 length: 13 residues. The germline gives CDR1 MNHEY, CDR2 SMNVEV (reference sequence). Deletions cut 7 bases from V and 4 bases from J, with 13 bases between. The CDR3 region has the DNA TGTGCCAGCACTGCGGAATGTGGCACTGAAGCTTTCTTT. Protein: CASTAECGTEAFF.

This clonotype occurred many times. The J gene is TRBJ1-2, the V gene TRBV7-2; 7 bases are a match to TRBD1. The CDR3 totals 19 residues. J was trimmed by 4 bases and V by 2 bases; bases with no gene match: 19. Germline V gene sequence: CDR1 SGHTA, CDR2 FQGNSA. CDR3 loop: CASSLLGGTDYAGGYGYTF. CDR3 DNA sequence: TGTGCCAGCAGCTTATTGGGAGGGACAGACTATGCAGGGGGCTATGGCTACACCTTC.

The sample holds many counts of this clonotype. This may be a read error, as it is one base from a much larger clone. The chain's CDR3 is CSARGGLEDEQYF. CDR3 nucleotide sequence: TGCAGTGCTAGGGGGGGGCTGGAAGACGAGCAGTACTTC. The V gene is TRBV20-1, the J gene TRBJ2-7, with D possibly being TRBD2 (7 bases). V was pared by 3 bases and J by 5 bases, with 14 bases between. The CDR3 length is 13 residues. Germline loops: CDR1 DFQATT, CDR2 SNEGSKA (reference sequence).

There are many counts of this clonotype. DNA for the CDR3: TGTGCCAGCAGCTTAGATGACCAGGGGGCGCTTGGAGATACGCAGTATTTT. This translates into CASSLDDQGALGDTQYF. The V and J genes are TRBV7-9 and TRBJ2-3; 8 bases match TRBD1. The junction had 11 bases not matched to a gene; V was cut back by 1 base and J by 5 bases. The CDR3 has 17 amino acids. Germline values: CDR1 SEHNR, CDR2 FQNEAQ (reference sequence).

This clonotype was detected many times. CDR3 in DNA: TGTGCCAGCAGTCTAACCCAGGGGTGGAATTCACCCCTCCACTTT. Protein product: CASSLTQGWNSPLHF. The chain carries TRBV12-3 or TRBV12-4 and TRBJ1-6, with TRBD1 as a possible D gene (6 bases). CDR3 size: 15 residues. Trimming left V 5 bases short and J 7 bases short, with 15 bases between.

This clonotype was detected a few times. V gene TRBV28 combines with J gene TRBJ2-7; possible D gene TRBD2, 5 bases. The CDR3 runs 15 residues. The V gene lost 1 base and the J gene lost 5 bases, with 15 bases spanning the gap. The germline CDR1 and CDR2 sequences are MDHEN and SYDVKM. CDR3 sequence (DNA): TGTGCCAGCAGTTTATCTCGAGCCTCCGGGGACGAGCAGTACTTC. Its translation is CASSLSRASGDEQYF.

This clonotype has at least ten counts. The chain combines TRBV18 with TRBJ2-7; 8 bases align to TRBD1. The CDR3 sequence is 13 residues long. The germline V gene has CDR1 KGHSH and CDR2 LQKENI. With V trimmed by 5 bases and J by 3 bases, 3 bases remained unmatched. CDR3 residues: CASSVTGGYEQYF. As DNA, the CDR3 is TGTGCCAGCTCAGTAACAGGGGGCTACGAGCAGTACTTC. The full variable domain, rest sourced from reference TRBV18 and TRBJ2-7, is NAGVMQNPRHLVRRRGQEARLRCSPMKGHSHVYWYRQLPEEGLKFMVYLQKENIIDESGMPKERFSAEFPKEGPSILRIQQVVRGDSAAYFCASSVTGGYEQYFGPGTRLTVT.

This clonotype has only a few counts. V is TRBV7-2 and J is TRBJ1-1; 7 bases align to TRBD1. This CDR3 region has 14 residues. J was trimmed by 7 bases and V by 5 bases; bases with no gene match: 10. Germline V gene data show CDR1 as SGHTA and CDR2 as FQGNSA. The CDR3 protein is CASSRYRGTGEAFF. The CDR3 DNA sequence: TGTGCCAGCAGCCGATACAGGGGAACCGGTGAAGCTTTCTTT.

This clonotype was seen at least ten times. This sequence joins TRBV11-1 and TRBJ2-1; no firm D call. Looked up from germline, CDR1 is SGHAT and CDR2 is FQDESV (reference sequence). Trimming took 5 bases from V and 15 from J, leaving 23 bases between them. CDR3 length equals 14 residues. CDR3 loop: CASSLPLGNTRPFF. For the CDR3, the DNA is TGTGCCAGCAGCCTTCCCTTGGGGAATACTCGGCCGTTCTTC.

This clonotype was seen repeatedly, ten times or more. This rearrangement joins TRBV12-3 or TRBV12-4 to TRBJ2-1; TRBD2 aligns across 12 bases. The CDR3 extends over 15 amino acids. V was pared by 7 bases and J by 12 bases, with 13 bases of the junction left unmatched. Written as DNA, the CDR3 is TGTGCCAGCACCCCAACTAGCGGGGGGCCCCTGGGGCAGTTCTTC. Encoded protein: CASTPTSGGPLGQFF.

This clonotype was seen at least ten times. The chain has TRBV14 and TRBJ2-2; 7 bases fit TRBD1. The junction had 10 bases not matched to a gene; V was cut back by 5 bases and J by 7 bases. CDR3 length: 15 amino acids. From germline, CDR1 is SGHDN and CDR2 FVKESK. The chain's CDR3 is CASSYLTGRNGELFF. The CDR3 DNA is TGTGCCAGCAGCTATTTGACAGGGAGAAACGGGGAGCTGTTTTTT.